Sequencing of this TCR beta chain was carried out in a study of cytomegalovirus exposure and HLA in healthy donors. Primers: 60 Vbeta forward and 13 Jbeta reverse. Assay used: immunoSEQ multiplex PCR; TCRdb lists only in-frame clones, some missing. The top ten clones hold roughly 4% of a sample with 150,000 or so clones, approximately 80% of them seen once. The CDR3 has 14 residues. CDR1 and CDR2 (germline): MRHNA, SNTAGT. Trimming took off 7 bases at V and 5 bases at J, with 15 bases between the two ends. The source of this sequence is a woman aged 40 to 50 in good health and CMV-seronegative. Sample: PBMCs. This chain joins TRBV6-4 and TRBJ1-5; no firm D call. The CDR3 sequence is CASNLSGHHQPQHF. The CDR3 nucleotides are TGTGCCAGCAACTTATCTGGGCACCATCAGCCCCAGCATTTT.